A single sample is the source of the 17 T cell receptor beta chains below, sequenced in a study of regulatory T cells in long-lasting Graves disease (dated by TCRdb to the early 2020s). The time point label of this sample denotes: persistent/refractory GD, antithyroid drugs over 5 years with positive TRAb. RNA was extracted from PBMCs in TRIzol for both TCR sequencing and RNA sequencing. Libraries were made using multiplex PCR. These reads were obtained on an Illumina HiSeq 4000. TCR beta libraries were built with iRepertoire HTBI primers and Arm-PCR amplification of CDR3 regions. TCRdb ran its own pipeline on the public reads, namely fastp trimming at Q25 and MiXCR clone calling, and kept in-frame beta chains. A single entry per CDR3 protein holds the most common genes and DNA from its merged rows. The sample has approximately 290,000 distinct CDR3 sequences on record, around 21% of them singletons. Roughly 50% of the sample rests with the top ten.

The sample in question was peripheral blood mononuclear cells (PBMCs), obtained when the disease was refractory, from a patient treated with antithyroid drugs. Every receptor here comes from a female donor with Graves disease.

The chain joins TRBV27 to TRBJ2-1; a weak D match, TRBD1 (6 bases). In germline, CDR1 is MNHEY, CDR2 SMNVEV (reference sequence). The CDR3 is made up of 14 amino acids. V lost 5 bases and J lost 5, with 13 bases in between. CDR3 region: CASSPTGTHNEQFF. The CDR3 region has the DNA TGTGCCAGCAGTCCAACCGGGACACACAATGAGCAGTTCTTC.

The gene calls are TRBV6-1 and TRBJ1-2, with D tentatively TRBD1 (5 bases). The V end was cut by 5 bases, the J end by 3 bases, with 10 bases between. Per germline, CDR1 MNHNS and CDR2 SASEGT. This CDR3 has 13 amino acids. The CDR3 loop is CASSSAGHYGYTF. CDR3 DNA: TGTGCCAGCAGTAGCGCGGGACACTATGGCTACACCTTC.

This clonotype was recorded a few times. In DNA, the CDR3 is TGCAGTGCTACCGGGACACGGGGGAACACCGGGGAGCTGTTTTTT. This codes for CSATGTRGNTGELFF. The rearrangement links TRBV20-1 to TRBJ2-2; the D gene is possibly TRBD1 (6 bases). The germline gives CDR1 DFQATT, CDR2 SNEGSKA (reference sequence). V lost 4 bases and J 1 base, leaving 13 bases between the germline ends. This CDR3 has 15 amino acids.

The DNA for the CDR3 is TGTGCCAGCACTCGGACAGGGCAAAACATTCAGTACTTC. Encoded protein: CASTRTGQNIQYF. The rearrangement uses TRBV6-2 or TRBV6-3 and TRBJ2-4; 8 positions match TRBD1. V dropped 7 bases and J dropped 5; count of bases not matched to a gene: 4. The germline CDR1 and CDR2 sequences are MNHEY and SVGEGT. There are 13 residues in the CDR3.

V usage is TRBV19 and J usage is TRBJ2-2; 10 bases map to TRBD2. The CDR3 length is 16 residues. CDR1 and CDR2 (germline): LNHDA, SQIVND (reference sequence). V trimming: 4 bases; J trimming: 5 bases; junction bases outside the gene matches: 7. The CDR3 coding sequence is TGTGCCAGTAGTAGGACTAGCGGAGTTACGACCGGGGAGCTGTTTTTT. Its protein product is CASSRTSGVTTGELFF.

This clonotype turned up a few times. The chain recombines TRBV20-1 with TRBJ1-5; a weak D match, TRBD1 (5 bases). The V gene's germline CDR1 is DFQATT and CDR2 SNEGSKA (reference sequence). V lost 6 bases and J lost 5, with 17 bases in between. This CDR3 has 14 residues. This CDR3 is CSAGRGRWDQPQHF. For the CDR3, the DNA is TGCAGTGCCGGCCGGGGCAGGTGGGATCAGCCCCAGCATTTT.

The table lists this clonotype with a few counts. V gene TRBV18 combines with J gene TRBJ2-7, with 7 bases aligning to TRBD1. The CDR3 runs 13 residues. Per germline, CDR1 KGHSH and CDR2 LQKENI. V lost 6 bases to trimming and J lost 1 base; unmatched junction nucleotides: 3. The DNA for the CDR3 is TGTGCCAGCTCGCAGGACAGGTCCTACGAGCAGTACTTC. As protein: CASSQDRSYEQYF.

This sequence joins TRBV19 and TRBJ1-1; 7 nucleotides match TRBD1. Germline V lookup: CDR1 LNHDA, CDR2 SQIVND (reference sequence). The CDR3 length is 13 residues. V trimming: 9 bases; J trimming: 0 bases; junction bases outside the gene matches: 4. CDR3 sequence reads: CASAGTVNTEAFF. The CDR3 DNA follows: TGTGCCAGCGCCGGGACAGTGAACACTGAAGCTTTCTTT.

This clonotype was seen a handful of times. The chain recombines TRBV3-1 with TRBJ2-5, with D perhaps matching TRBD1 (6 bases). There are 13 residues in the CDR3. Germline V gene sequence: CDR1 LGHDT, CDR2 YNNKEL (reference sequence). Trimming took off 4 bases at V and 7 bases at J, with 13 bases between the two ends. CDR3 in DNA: TGTGCCAGCAGCCGGGACACAGGGAGGACCCAGTACTTC. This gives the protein CASSRDTGRTQYF.

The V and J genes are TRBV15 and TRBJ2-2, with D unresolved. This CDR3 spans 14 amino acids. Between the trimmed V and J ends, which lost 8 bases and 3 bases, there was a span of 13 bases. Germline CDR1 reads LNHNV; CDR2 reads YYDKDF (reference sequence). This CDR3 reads CATGQLFYTGELFF. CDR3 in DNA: TGTGCCACCGGCCAGTTATTTTACACCGGGGAGCTGTTTTTT.

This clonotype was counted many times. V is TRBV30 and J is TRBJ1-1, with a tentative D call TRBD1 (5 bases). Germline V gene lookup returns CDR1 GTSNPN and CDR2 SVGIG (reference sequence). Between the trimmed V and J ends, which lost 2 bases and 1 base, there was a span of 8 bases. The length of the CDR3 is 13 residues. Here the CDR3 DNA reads TGTGCCTGGAGTCGGGGGTCGAACACTGAAGCTTTCTTT. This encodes CAWSRGSNTEAFF.

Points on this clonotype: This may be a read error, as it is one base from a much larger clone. CDR3 DNA sequence: TGTGCCGGCAGCGGCCCGGGACAGAGTTACGGGTCCCAGTACTTC. Translating it yields CAGSGPGQSYGSQYF. The J gene is TRBJ2-5, the V gene TRBV11-2; 7 bases line up with TRBD1. From germline, CDR1 is SGHAT and CDR2 FQNNGV. CDR3 size: 15 residues. Together with reference TRBV11-2 and TRBJ2-5, the CDR3 gives the full variable domain: EAGVAQSPRYKIIEKRQSVAFWCNPISGHATLYWYQQILGQGPKLLIQFQNNGVVDDSQLPKDRFSAERLKGVDSTLKIQPAKLEDSAVYLCAGSGPGQSYGSQYFGPGTRLLVL.

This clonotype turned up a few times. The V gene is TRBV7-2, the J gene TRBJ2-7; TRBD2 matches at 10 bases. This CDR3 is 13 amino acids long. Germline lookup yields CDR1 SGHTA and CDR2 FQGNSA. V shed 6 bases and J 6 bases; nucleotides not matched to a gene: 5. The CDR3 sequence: CASRTGTSAEQYF. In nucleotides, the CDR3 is TGTGCCAGCAGGACCGGGACTAGCGCCGAGCAGTACTTC.

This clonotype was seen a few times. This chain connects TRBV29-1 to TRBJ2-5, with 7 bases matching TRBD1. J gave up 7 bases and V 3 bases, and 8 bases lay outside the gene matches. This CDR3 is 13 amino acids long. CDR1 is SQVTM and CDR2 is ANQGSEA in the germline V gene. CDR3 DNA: TGCAGCGTTGAGCGACAGGGTGGTATGACCCAGTACTTC. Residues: CSVERQGGMTQYF.

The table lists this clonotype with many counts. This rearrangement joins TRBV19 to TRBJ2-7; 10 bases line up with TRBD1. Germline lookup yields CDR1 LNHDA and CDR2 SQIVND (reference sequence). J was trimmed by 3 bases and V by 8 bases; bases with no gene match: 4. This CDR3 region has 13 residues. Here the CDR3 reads CASAGTGVYEQYF. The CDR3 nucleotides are TGTGCCAGTGCCGGGACAGGGGTCTACGAGCAGTACTTC.

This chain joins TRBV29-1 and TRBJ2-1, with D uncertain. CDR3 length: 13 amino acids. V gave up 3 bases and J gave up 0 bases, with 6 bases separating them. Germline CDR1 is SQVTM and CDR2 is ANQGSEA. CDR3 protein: CSVETPSYNEQFF. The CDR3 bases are TGCAGCGTTGAGACTCCCTCCTACAATGAGCAGTTCTTC.

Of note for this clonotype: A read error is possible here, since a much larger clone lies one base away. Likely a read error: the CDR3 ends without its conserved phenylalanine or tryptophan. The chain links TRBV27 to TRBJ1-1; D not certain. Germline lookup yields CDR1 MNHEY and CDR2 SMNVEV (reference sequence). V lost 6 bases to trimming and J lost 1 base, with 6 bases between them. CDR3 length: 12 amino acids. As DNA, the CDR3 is TGTGCCAGCAGGGTAGGGAACACTGAAGCTTTCCTT. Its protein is CASRVGNTEAFL.